The clone carrying this T cell receptor beta chain was found a few times. Its specificity is unknown. The table came from immunoSEQ multiplex PCR; TCRdb's copy has only in-frame clones and leaves some out. The sample has about 36,000 clones; over 70% are singletons. V gave up 8 bases and J gave up 4 bases, with 17 bases separating them. CDR3 length: 14 amino acids. Germline V gene lookup returns CDR1 WNHNN and CDR2 SYGVQD (reference sequence). These data come from a study of a mutant IDH1 vaccine in newly diagnosed glioma. Study details: First vaccine doses came 4-6 weeks after radiotherapy alone, or with temozolomide cycles. Treated patients had a mean age of 40.4 years and a sex split that was roughly 60% male and 37.5% female. Radiotherapy, temozolomide, or both had been given previously, and both were given to most.

Noted time point: week 11, during vaccination. In the vaccine, a single dose held 300 ug of the mutant IDH1 20-mer peptide, along with topical imiquimod. Donor tumors were new WHO grade 3 or 4 IDH1-mutant, ATRX-lost astrocytomas. This clonotype originated in a woman in her twenties or thirties with glioma. Some clones in this sample may be carry-over from other donors' samples. Sequenced here: peripheral blood mononuclear cells (PBMCs), sampled from a glioma patient whose treatment included an IDH1 peptide vaccine. The chain employs TRBV10-1 and TRBJ1-1, with D possibly TRBD1 on 5 matching bases. CDR3 region: CASRAGGAGTEAFF. In nucleotides, the CDR3 is TGCGCCAGCCGCGCGGGGGGAGCCGGCACTGAAGCTTTCTTT.